Listed below are T cell receptor beta chains from one sample, sequenced in a study of CD8 T cells in ankylosing spondylitis. From the 5' RACE reads, TCRdb called clonotypes with MiXCR, one entry per CDR3 protein. The data contain a few hundred thousand distinct CDR3 sequences, under 20% of them seen just once; the ten biggest clones take up around 32%. Sequenced material: blood, either unsorted or a sorted T cell fraction (not recorded which). Receptors originate from a male donor with ankylosing spondylitis or in good health (not recorded which). Each CDR3 is given with its conserved first and last residue. Fields, in order: J gene, CDR3 length, D gene, V gene, clone size, CDR3 protein, CDR3 DNA. A D gene is named only where the DNA matches it firmly. Where a row states a size, it is once, few, many or the class of an expanded clone; other rows omit it.

TRBJ2-1	16	TRBD1	TRBV5-1	few	CASSLAGQGSYNEQFF	TGCGCCAGCAGCTTGGCCGGACAGGGGTCATACAATGAGCAGTTCTTC
TRBJ2-2	16	TRBD2	TRBV7-6	many	CASSNYLAGGPGELFF	TGTGCCAGCAGCAATTACCTAGCGGGAGGACCCGGGGAGCTGTTTTTT
TRBJ1-1	13	.	TRBV13	.	CASSSKDYTEAFF	TGTGCCAGCAGCTCAAAGGACTACACTGAAGCTTTCTTT
TRBJ2-1	15	TRBD1	TRBV7-2	few	CASSPGQASYNEQFF	TGTGCCAGCAGCCCGGGACAGGCCTCCTACAATGAGCAGTTCTTC
TRBJ2-2	16	.	TRBV4-1	.	CASSQSPSFSTGELFF	TGCGCCAGCAGCCAATCTCCTAGCTTTTCCACCGGGGAGCTGTTTTTT
TRBJ2-7	15	.	TRBV5-1	many	CASSLEGGLSYEQYF	TGCGCCAGCAGCTTGGAAGGGGGGCTCTCCTACGAGCAGTACTTC
TRBJ2-7	15	TRBD1	TRBV4-2	.	CASSQTRDSSDEQYF	TGTGCCAGCAGCCAGACCCGGGACAGCTCGGACGAGCAGTACTTC
TRBJ2-1	14	.	TRBV5-1	.	CASSLADVYNEQFF	TGCGCCAGCAGCTTGGCAGACGTCTACAATGAGCAGTTCTTC
TRBJ2-2	15	TRBD2	TRBV20-1	few	CSAAGLAANTGELFF	TGCAGTGCCGCCGGACTAGCGGCGAACACCGGGGAGCTGTTTTTT
TRBJ2-7	17	.	TRBV5-1	.	CASSSEDPGHLSYEQYF	TGCGCCAGCAGCTCGGAAGACCCGGGACACCTCTCCTACGAGCAGTACTTC
TRBJ2-1	15	.	TRBV5-6	.	CASSSWPSSYNEQFF	TGTGCCAGCAGCAGTTGGCCGAGCTCCTACAATGAGCAGTTCTTC
TRBJ2-3	17	TRBD2	TRBV20-1	few	CSAREGRTSRPTDTQYF	TGCAGTGCTAGAGAGGGGCGGACTAGCAGACCCACAGATACGCAGTATTTT
TRBJ2-7	11	.	TRBV29-1	many	CSVGVLGEQYF	TGCAGCGTTGGGGTCTTGGGGGAGCAGTACTTC
TRBJ1-1	12	.	TRBV5-1	.	CASSVGSDGAFF	TGCGCCAGCAGCGTAGGATCTGATGGAGCTTTCTTT
TRBJ2-1	12	.	TRBV27	.	CASSEGSNEQFF	TGTGCCAGCAGTGAGGGTTCCAATGAGCAGTTCTTC
TRBJ2-3	11	.	TRBV20-1	.	CSARGATSEYF	TGCAGTGCTAGAGGGGCTACGTCGGAGTATTTT
TRBJ2-3	16	TRBD2	TRBV27	few	CASRTGLADRTDTQYF	TGTGCCAGCAGGACGGGACTAGCGGACCGCACAGATACGCAGTATTTT
TRBJ2-5	16	TRBD2	TRBV6-5	.	CASSYWREGPRETQYF	TGTGCCAGCAGTTACTGGCGGGAGGGCCCAAGGGAGACCCAGTACTTC
TRBJ1-1	15	.	TRBV6-5	.	CASSYGGGEDTEAFF	TGTGCCAGCAGTTACGGGGGGGGGGAGGACACTGAAGCTTTCTTT
TRBJ2-7	14	.	TRBV7-9	few	CASSLDRLTWEQYF	TGTGCCAGCAGCTTAGACAGGCTAACCTGGGAGCAGTACTTC
TRBJ2-5	15	TRBD2	TRBV7-6	.	CASSRTSGRTETQYF	TGTGCCAGCAGCCGGACTAGCGGGAGAACGGAGACCCAGTACTTC
TRBJ2-2	15	.	TRBV6-2/TRBV6-3	.	CASSYDRSNTGELFF	TGTGCCAGCAGTTACGACAGATCGAACACCGGGGAGCTGTTTTTT
TRBJ1-2	16	.	TRBV4-1	few	CASSQVAQYDQGGYTF	TGCGCCAGCAGCCAAGTAGCGCAGTATGACCAGGGGGGCTACACCTTC
TRBJ2-5	13	.	TRBV10-3	many	CAITNSEGETQYF	TGTGCCATCACCAACAGCGAGGGAGAGACCCAGTACTTC
TRBJ1-2	15	TRBD1	TRBV20-1	few	CSAEHRDSRAGGYTF	TGCAGTGCTGAGCACCGGGACAGTAGAGCGGGGGGCTACACCTTC
TRBJ2-2	13	.	TRBV7-6	.	CASSSGLPGELFF	TGTGCCAGCAGCTCCGGACTACCCGGGGAGCTGTTTTTT
TRBJ2-1	14	TRBD1	TRBV24-1	many	CATSDLGQAEEQFF	TGTGCCACCAGTGACCTGGGACAGGCTGAGGAGCAGTTCTTC
TRBJ2-3	16	TRBD1	TRBV12-3/TRBV12-4	.	CASSYMGQGTADTQYF	TGTGCCAGCAGTTATATGGGACAGGGAACGGCAGATACGCAGTATTTT
TRBJ2-7	14	.	TRBV7-8	few	CASTPFGGSYEQYF	TGTGCCAGCACCCCTTTTGGGGGCTCCTACGAGCAGTACTTC
TRBJ2-7	14	.	TRBV27	many	CASSQLADSYEQYF	TGTGCCAGCAGTCAACTAGCCGACTCCTACGAGCAGTACTTC
TRBJ2-5	13	.	TRBV12-3/TRBV12-4	few	CASRTDTQETQYF	TGTGCCAGCAGGACCGACACCCAAGAGACCCAGTACTTC
TRBJ2-4	13	.	TRBV20-1	.	CSAEEGGQNIQYF	TGCAGTGCGGAAGAGGGGGGCCAAAACATTCAGTACTTC